The clone carrying this T cell receptor beta chain has more than one count but fewer than ten. This specimen comes from a study of control samples from healthy donors and cancer patients. V lost 5 bases to trimming and J lost 7 bases, with 12 bases between them. In germline, CDR1 is SEHNR, CDR2 FQNEAQ (reference sequence). The CDR3 is made up of 13 amino acids. Produced via immunoSEQ multiplex PCR; TCRdb's table is partial and in-frame only. The sample includes 170,000 or so clones, more than 90% of them seen just once. The chain has TRBV7-9 and TRBJ1-5; D is possibly TRBD1 (6 bases). The sample taken for sequencing was blood. This receptor was taken from a man aged 30-40 years in good health. The CDR3 DNA is TGTGCCAGCAGCATTGGGCAGGGGCAGCCCCAGCATTTT. Translated, it gives CASSIGQGQPQHF.